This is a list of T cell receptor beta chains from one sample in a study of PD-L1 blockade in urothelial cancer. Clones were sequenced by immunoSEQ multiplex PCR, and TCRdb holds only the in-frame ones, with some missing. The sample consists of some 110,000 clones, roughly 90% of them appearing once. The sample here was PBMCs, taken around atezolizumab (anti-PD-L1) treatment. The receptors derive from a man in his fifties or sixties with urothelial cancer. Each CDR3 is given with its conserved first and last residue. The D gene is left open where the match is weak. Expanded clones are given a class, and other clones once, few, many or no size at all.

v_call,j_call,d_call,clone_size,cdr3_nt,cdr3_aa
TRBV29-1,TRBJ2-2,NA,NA,TGCAGCGTCCGGCAGGGATCGAACACCGGGGAGCTGTTTTTT,CSVRQGSNTGELFF
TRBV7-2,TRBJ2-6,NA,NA,TGTGCCAGCAGCTTATTAGGGGCCGGGGCCAACGTCCTGACTTTC,CASSLLGAGANVLTF
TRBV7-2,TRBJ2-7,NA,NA,TGTGCCAGCAGCTTAGTTACAGGTTACGAGCAGTACTTC,CASSLVTGYEQYF
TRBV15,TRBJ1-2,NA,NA,TGTGCCACCAGCAGAGACCTAACAGGGCCGGGCTACACCTTC,CATSRDLTGPGYTF
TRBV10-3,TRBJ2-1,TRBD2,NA,TGTGCCATCAGTGAGCAAACGGGACTAGCGGGGGGGAACTACAATGAGCAGTTCTTC,CAISEQTGLAGGNYNEQFF
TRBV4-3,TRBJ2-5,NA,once,TGCGCCAGCAGCCAGGGGGGGCGGGAGACCCAGTACTTC,CASSQGGRETQYF
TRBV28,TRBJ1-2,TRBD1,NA,TGTGCCAGCAGTTTAGCGACAGGGCGGTATGGCTACACCTTC,CASSLATGRYGYTF
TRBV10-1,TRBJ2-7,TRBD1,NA,TGCGCCAGCAGTGAGAGACAGGGAATCTCCTACGAGCAGTACTTC,CASSERQGISYEQYF
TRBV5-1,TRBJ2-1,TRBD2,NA,TGCGCCAGCAGCTCAACGACTAGCGGGAGTTCGGATGAGCAGTTCTTC,CASSSTTSGSSDEQFF
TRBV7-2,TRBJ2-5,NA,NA,TGTGCCAGCAGCTATTTGGGGGGACAAGAGACCCAGTACTTC,CASSYLGGQETQYF
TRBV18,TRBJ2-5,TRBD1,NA,TGTGCCAGCTCTCCGCAGGGGGCATCAGAGACCCAGTACTTC,CASSPQGASETQYF
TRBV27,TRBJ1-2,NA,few,TGTGCCAGCAGTTTAAAAGGGGCTTCCTATGGCTACACCTTC,CASSLKGASYGYTF
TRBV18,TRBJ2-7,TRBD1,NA,TGTGCCAGCTCAGCCACCGGACAGGGCTACGAGCAGTACTTC,CASSATGQGYEQYF
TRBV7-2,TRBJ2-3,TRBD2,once,TGTGCCAGCAGCTTAGGGCCCTCGACTAGCGGGAGCTCGGATACGCAGTATTTT,CASSLGPSTSGSSDTQYF
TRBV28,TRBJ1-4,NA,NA,TGTGCCAGCAGTTTGGCAGGGGTTTTTGAAAAACTGTTTTTT,CASSLAGVFEKLFF
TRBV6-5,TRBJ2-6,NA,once,TGTGCCATACGACAGAGCGGGGCCAACGTCCTGACTTTC,CAIRQSGANVLTF
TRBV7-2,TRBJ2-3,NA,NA,TGTGCCAGCAGCTTAGGAGGTCGGGGGTTTACGCAGTATTTT,CASSLGGRGFTQYF
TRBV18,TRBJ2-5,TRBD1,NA,TGTGCCAGCTCACCAAGTCGAGGGGGCTGGGAGACCCAGTACTTC,CASSPSRGGWETQYF
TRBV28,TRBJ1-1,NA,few,TGTGCCAGCAGTTCCTATACAGGGGAAGCTTTCTTT,CASSSYTGEAFF
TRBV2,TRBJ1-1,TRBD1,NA,TGTGCCAGCAGTGAAAGGGACAGGGTGGGCACTGAAGCTTTCTTT,CASSERDRVGTEAFF
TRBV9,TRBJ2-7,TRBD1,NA,TGTGCCAGCAGCGTAGGAGGAAGACAGGGGGGATCCTACGAGCAGTACTTC,CASSVGGRQGGSYEQYF
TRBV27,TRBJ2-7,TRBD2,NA,TGTGCCAGCACCCGAGCGGGAGGTCTAAGGAGCTCCTACGAGCAGTACTTC,CASTRAGGLRSSYEQYF
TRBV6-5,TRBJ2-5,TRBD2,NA,TGTGCCAGCAGTGGTAGCGGGACGGAGACCCAGTACTTC,CASSGSGTETQYF
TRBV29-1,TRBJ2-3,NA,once,TGCAGCGTCGCTACGACAGCTAAAGATACGCAGTATTTT,CSVATTAKDTQYF
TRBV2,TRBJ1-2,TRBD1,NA,TGTGCCAGCGGCGTTGACAGGGGGCGTGATGGCTACACCTTC,CASGVDRGRDGYTF
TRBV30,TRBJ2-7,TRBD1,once,TGTGCCTGGAGTGTAACAACAGGGGGCCGGTACGAGCAGTACTTC,CAWSVTTGGRYEQYF
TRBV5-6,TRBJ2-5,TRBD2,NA,TGTGCCAGCAGCTCGACTAGCGGGGGCCAAGAGACCCAGTACTTC,CASSSTSGGQETQYF
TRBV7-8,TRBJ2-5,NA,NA,TGTGCCAGCAGCTCAAGAACAGGGGAGGCCGAAGAGACCCAGTACTTC,CASSSRTGEAEETQYF
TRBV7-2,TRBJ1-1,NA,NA,TGTGCCAGCAGCTTAGCGGGCGGGGGGAGCACTGAAGCTTTCTTT,CASSLAGGGSTEAFF
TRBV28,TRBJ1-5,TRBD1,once,TGTGCCAGCAAAGGGACAGGGGCCCGCAATCAGCCCCAGCATTTT,CASKGTGARNQPQHF
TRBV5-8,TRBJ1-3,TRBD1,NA,TGTGCCAGCAGCTGGGACAGGGCTCGAAACACCATATATTTT,CASSWDRARNTIYF
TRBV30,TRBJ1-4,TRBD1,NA,TGTGCCTCCCTGGGACAGGGTTCGAGGGAACTGTTTTTT,CASLGQGSRELFF